What follows describes a single TCR beta chain. The PCR employed 60 Vbeta primers together with 13 Jbeta primers. Sequencing used immunoSEQ multiplex PCR; TCRdb keeps in-frame clones, though not all of them. The sample lists about 130,000 clones, 60% to 85% seen once, with around 1.5% in the top ten. Germline-derived CDR1 and CDR2 are MNHNS and SASEGT. The ends lost 0 bases at V and 7 bases at J; junction bases unmatched: 9. This CDR3 has 18 residues. The record originates from a study of cytomegalovirus exposure and HLA in healthy donors. The V call is TRBV6-1, the J call TRBJ2-1; 13 nucleotides match TRBD2. The source is a woman between 18 and 29 years old in good health and CMV-seronegative. Material: PBMCs. CDR3 nucleotide sequence: TGTGCCAGCAGTGAAGCACTACTAGCGGGAGGGCCTCTGAATGAGCAGTTCTTC. Amino acid sequence: CASSEALLAGGPLNEQFF.